Listed below are T cell receptor beta chains from one sample, sequenced in a study of early T cells in non-severe SARS-CoV-2 infection. TCRdb passed the 5' RACE reads through MiXCR, listing each CDR3 protein once. The data show 65,000 to 80,000 distinct CDR3 sequences, more than 10% seen once. Material: whole blood. These receptors were obtained from an adult who was a healthcare worker with PCR-confirmed SARS-CoV-2 infection or an uninfected control (not recorded which). CDR3s include the opening cysteine and the closing phenylalanine or tryptophan. The D gene is left open where the match is weak. Clone size is shown for a subset of rows, as once, few, many or a class of expanded clone.

d_call clone_size j_call v_call cdr3_nt cdr3_aa
TRBD1 many TRBJ2-5 TRBV11-2 TGTGCCAGCAGCTCCATCAAGGGACAGGGGGCGAGGGAGACCCAGTACTTC CASSSIKGQGARETQYF
. . TRBJ1-5 TRBV7-2 TGTGCCAGCGGGCTCGAACAGCCCCAGCATTTT CASGLEQPQHF
. many TRBJ1-1 TRBV2 TGTGCCAGCAGTGAAGCGAGGACACTGAACACTGAAGCTTTCTTT CASSEARTLNTEAFF
. . TRBJ1-6 TRBV10-3 TGTGCCATCAGTGCGGCAGGGGTAAATTCACCCCTCCACTTT CAISAAGVNSPLHF
. few TRBJ2-2 TRBV23-1 TGCGCCAGCAGTCAATCGCAAAACACCGGGGAGCTGTTTTTT CASSQSQNTGELFF
. . TRBJ2-5 TRBV2 TGTGCCAGCAGTTCATACAGGAGGACAGAGACCCAGTACTTC CASSSYRRTETQYF
. few TRBJ2-5 TRBV29-1 TGCAGCGTATTCGGGGAGACCCAGTACTTC CSVFGETQYF
. few TRBJ2-7 TRBV10-3 TGTGCCATCAGTGCACGGGGCCAGGACGAGCAGTACTTC CAISARGQDEQYF
TRBD2 many TRBJ2-1 TRBV19 TGTGCCAGCACCGAAGCGGGAGGCTACAATGAGCAGTTCTTC CASTEAGGYNEQFF
. . TRBJ2-3 TRBV29-1 TGCAGCGTTGCATGGGGGGCAGATACGCAGTATTTT CSVAWGADTQYF
. . TRBJ1-4 TRBV2 TGTGCCACCACGAGCGGGGGGCGCGGTGAAAAACTGTTTTTT CATTSGGRGEKLFF
. . TRBJ2-1 TRBV11-3 TGTGCCAGCAGCTTTAAGGGGGAGTACTACAATGAGCAGTTCTTC CASSFKGEYYNEQFF
TRBD1 many TRBJ2-2 TRBV7-2 TGTGCCAGCAGCTTACGCAGGGGGCAAGGGGAGCTGTTTTTT CASSLRRGQGELFF
. . TRBJ2-3 TRBV18 TGTGCCAGCTCATTCCAGGGCAGGACAGATACGCAGTATTTT CASSFQGRTDTQYF
TRBD2 . TRBJ2-7 TRBV7-2 TGTGCCAGCAGTTGGCTAGCGGGGGCCTCCTACGAGCAGTACTTC CASSWLAGASYEQYF
. . TRBJ2-1 TRBV29-1 TGCAGCGTTGAAGAGATGACCAATGAGCAGTTCTTC CSVEEMTNEQFF
TRBD2 many TRBJ2-1 TRBV28 TGTGCCAGCCGTGGAGCGGGAAGCTACAATGAGCAGTTCTTC CASRGAGSYNEQFF
TRBD2 few TRBJ2-4 TRBV6-6 TGTGCCAGCAGTTACCCCAGACTAGCGGGAGGTGCCAAAAACATTCAGTACTTC CASSYPRLAGGAKNIQYF
TRBD1 many TRBJ1-2 TRBV10-3 TGTGCCATCAGCCAGTCGGGGACAGACGGGAGTGGCTACACCTTC CAISQSGTDGSGYTF
. . TRBJ1-1 TRBV10-1 TGCGCCAGCACTCCTTTTAGGAGATCGAACACTGAAGCTTTCTTT CASTPFRRSNTEAFF
. few TRBJ1-1 TRBV18 TGTGCCAGCTCACCGGCCCCACCTGAAGCTTTCTTT CASSPAPPEAFF
. . TRBJ1-1 TRBV28 TGTGCCAGCAGTTTAACGAGTTCGAACACTGAAGCTTTCTTT CASSLTSSNTEAFF
. few TRBJ2-5 TRBV12-3/TRBV12-4 TGTGCCAGCAGTTTAGGGGGGCCAGAGACCCAGTACTTC CASSLGGPETQYF
. few TRBJ1-2 TRBV11-2 TGTGCCAGCAGCTCCGGGTCCTATGGCTACACCTTC CASSSGSYGYTF
. . TRBJ2-2 TRBV12-3/TRBV12-4 TGTGCCAGCAGGACAGCCACTAGTTCTACCGGGGAGCTGTTTTTT CASRTATSSTGELFF
. few TRBJ1-2 TRBV6-6 TGTGCCAGCAGTCCTCAGGGAGGTTGGTACGGCTACACCTTC CASSPQGGWYGYTF
. . TRBJ1-2 TRBV7-9 TGTGCCAGCTCCTCCGGCTATGGCTACACCTTC CASSSGYGYTF
TRBD2 few TRBJ2-7 TRBV20-1 TGCAGTGCTAGAGATATGATTTCAGGGACTAGCGGGACCTACGAGCAGTACTTC CSARDMISGTSGTYEQYF
. few TRBJ2-5 TRBV2 TGTGCCAGCATGAGCCGTCACTTACAAGAGACCCAGTACTTC CASMSRHLQETQYF
. . TRBJ2-3 TRBV18 TGTGCCAGCTCGCAAATACCCACAGATACGCAGTATTTT CASSQIPTDTQYF
TRBD1 many TRBJ2-2 TRBV29-1 TGCAGCGGACGGGACAGCAACACCGGGGAGCTGTTTTTT CSGRDSNTGELFF
TRBD2 few TRBJ2-7 TRBV28 TGTGCCAGCAGTTACGCTTCAACTAGCGGGGCCTACGAGCAGTACTTC CASSYASTSGAYEQYF
. many TRBJ2-3 TRBV20-1 TGCAGTGCTAGAGACTTCTCCAGGGGGGAGGCGGATACGCAGTATTTT CSARDFSRGEADTQYF
. many TRBJ2-7 TRBV5-1 TGCGCCAGTTTTTTCTACCCGGGGAACTCCTACGAGCAGTACTTC CASFFYPGNSYEQYF
TRBD1 many TRBJ1-1 TRBV4-3 TGCGCCAGCAGCCGTAACGGACAGGTTTGGCCCGTGAGCACTGAAGCTTTCTTT CASSRNGQVWPVSTEAFF
. . TRBJ1-1 TRBV10-3 TGTGCCATAGCCAGCGGGTCTGAGGCTTTCTTT CAIASGSEAFF
. . TRBJ1-6 TRBV27 TGTGCCAGCAGTCGCCGACAAGCCTCCTCCTATAATTCACCCCTCCACTTT CASSRRQASSYNSPLHF
. many TRBJ2-5 TRBV6-2/TRBV6-3 TGTGCCAGCAGTTATATGGTCATCCAAGAGACCCAGTACTTC CASSYMVIQETQYF
. many TRBJ1-2 TRBV4-3 TGCGCCAGCAGCCAAGATGACGCTGAGGCGGGTGTGTACACCTTC CASSQDDAEAGVYTF
TRBD1 . TRBJ2-2 TRBV10-2 TGCGCCAGCAGTGATCCGGGACAGGGGTTGGGCGGGGAGCTGTTTTTT CASSDPGQGLGGELFF
. few TRBJ2-1 TRBV7-2 TGTGCCAGCAGCTTAGTTGGATGGGGCAATGAGCAGTTCTTC CASSLVGWGNEQFF
. many TRBJ1-5 TRBV19 TGTGCCAGTAACGGGGGCGGTCAGCCCCAGCATTTT CASNGGGQPQHF
. . TRBJ1-6 TRBV7-9 TGTGCCAGCAGCTTAGCTCCAGGAGGGGGTTCACCCCTCCACTTT CASSLAPGGGSPLHF
TRBD1 . TRBJ2-3 TRBV6-4 TGTGCCAGCAGTGACTCAGGGGGCTCAGATACGCAGTATTTT CASSDSGGSDTQYF
. . TRBJ2-2 TRBV29-1 TGCAGCGTCCAGAGGGCCGGAAACACCGGGGAGCTGTTTTTT CSVQRAGNTGELFF
TRBD1 . TRBJ2-7 TRBV28 TGTGCCAGCAGTCGCAGGGGGAATCACGAGCAGTACTTC CASSRRGNHEQYF
. many TRBJ1-2 TRBV4-2 TGTGCCAGCAGCCAAGATTTAGGGCCGAGGCCGTATGGCTACACCTTC CASSQDLGPRPYGYTF
TRBD2 . TRBJ2-7 TRBV29-1 TGCAGCGTGAGGGGTCAGCGGGAGATTAGCGAGCAGTACTTC CSVRGQREISEQYF
. . TRBJ2-3 TRBV7-9 TGTGCCAGCCGCGAGGGAGATACGCAGTATTTT CASREGDTQYF
. . TRBJ1-4 TRBV19 TGTGCCAGGGGAACAGACAGCCCGGATGAAAAACTGTTTTTT CARGTDSPDEKLFF
. many TRBJ2-1 TRBV7-6 TGTGCCAGCAGCTTAGGTCGTAAGCAGTTCTTC CASSLGRKQFF
TRBD2 few TRBJ2-5 TRBV27 TGTGCCAGCAGTCCTGGACTAGCGGGTTTTTTTACGGAGACCCAGTACTTC CASSPGLAGFFTETQYF
. many TRBJ1-5 TRBV9 TGTGCCAGCAGCACTGGACAGAATCAGCCCCAGCATTTT CASSTGQNQPQHF
. many TRBJ2-7 TRBV14 TGTGCCAGCAGCCAAGTGTCGGGGACCGGTGAGCAGTACTTC CASSQVSGTGEQYF
. few TRBJ2-7 TRBV19 TGTGCCAGTAGTGCTACGGTGACAGCGTACGAGCAGTACTTC CASSATVTAYEQYF